The 18 T cell receptor beta chains below all came from one sample that was sequenced in a study of blood T cell repertoires in COVID-19. The data were produced by immunoSEQ multiplex PCR, yet TCRdb's version contains in-frame clones alone and is incomplete. The sample carries 200,000 to 250,000 clones, roughly 86% recorded once. Source material: peripheral blood. The source of these receptors is a man older than 75 with acute or convalescent COVID-19.

DNA for the CDR3: TGTGCCAGCAGTTACGTGGGGGCCCTCCCTTGGAACACCTTC. It specifies CASSYVGALPWNTF. The chain recombines TRBV6-2 or TRBV6-3 with TRBJ1-2; TRBD1 is a possible D gene (6 bases). V was trimmed by 2 bases and J by 12 bases, leaving 19 bases between them. The V gene's germline CDR1 is MNHEY and CDR2 SVGEGT. The CDR3 has 14 residues.

The CDR3 loop is CASSPMMGEGGYTF. In DNA, the CDR3 is TGTGCCAGCAGCCCGATGATGGGGGAGGGTGGCTACACCTTC. The rearrangement links TRBV3-1 (or the pseudogene TRBV3-2) to TRBJ1-2, with D possibly being TRBD1 (5 bases). This CDR3 region has 14 residues. Looked up from germline, CDR1 is LGHDT and CDR2 is YNNKEL (reference sequence). Between the trimmed V and J ends, which lost 4 bases and 7 bases, there was a span of 16 bases.

The chain employs TRBV5-6 and TRBJ1-1, with a tentative D call TRBD1 (5 bases). This CDR3 comprises 13 residues. Trimming stripped 3 bases from V and 3 bases from J, with 9 bases between. The germline gives CDR1 SGHDT, CDR2 YYEEEE. CDR3 in DNA: TGTGCCAGCAGCTCAACGGGGGACACTGAAGCTTTCTTT. Its protein is CASSSTGDTEAFF.

The chain has TRBV5-5 and TRBJ1-3; D gene unclear. Germline CDR1 and CDR2: SGHKS and YYEKEE (reference sequence). The V and J ends lost 3 bases and 1 base respectively, with 5 bases between them. The CDR3 covers 13 residues. DNA of the CDR3: TGTGCCAGCAGCTACCAGTCTGGAAACACCATATATTTT. Translation: CASSYQSGNTIYF. Full variable domain (remainder filled in from reference TRBV5-5 and TRBJ1-3): DAGVTQSPTHLIKTRGQQVTLRCSPISGHKSVSWYQQVLGQGPQFIFQYYEKEERGRGNFPDRFSARQFPNYSSELNVNALLLGDSALYLCASSYQSGNTIYFGEGSWLTVV.

The table lists this clone with a count of one. This chain connects TRBV10-3 to TRBJ1-1, with TRBD1 matching 7 bases. The junction had 19 bases not matched to a gene; V was cut back by 11 bases and J by 4 bases. The length of the CDR3 is 16 residues. Looked up from germline, CDR1 is ENHRY and CDR2 is SYGVKD. CDR3 sequence reads: CAQWPEGGGPRTEAFF. In nucleotides, the CDR3 is TGTGCCCAGTGGCCGGAAGGGGGCGGTCCTCGCACTGAAGCTTTCTTT.

V usage is TRBV28 and J usage is TRBJ1-2, with 8 bases matching TRBD1. Germline CDR1 reads MDHEN; CDR2 reads SYDVKM. V lost 5 bases, J lost 2 bases, and 4 bases stayed unmatched. The CDR3 extends over 14 amino acids. The DNA of the CDR3 is TGTGCCAGCAGTACCCACAGGGGGAACTATGGCTACACCTTC. It translates to CASSTHRGNYGYTF.

This clone was recorded once. CDR3 residues: CASSLTGGTEAFF. The CDR3 coding sequence is TGTGCCAGCAGCCTGACGGGGGGGACTGAAGCTTTCTTT. The V and J genes are TRBV3-1 (or the pseudogene TRBV3-2) and TRBJ1-1; TRBD1 is a possible D gene (5 bases). V was cut by 4 bases and J by 5 bases, with 11 bases left in between. CDR3 length: 13 residues. Germline-derived CDR1 and CDR2 are LGHDT and YNNKEL (reference sequence).

CDR3 protein: CASSLGLVRGDEQYF. The CDR3 DNA is TGCGCCAGCAGCTTGGGATTGGTCCGGGGAGACGAGCAGTACTTC. The chain couples TRBV5-1 to TRBJ2-7, with TRBD2 as a possible D gene (5 bases). V shed 0 bases and J shed 5 bases, with 15 bases lying between them. Germline values: CDR1 SGHRS, CDR2 YFSETQ. This CDR3 comprises 15 residues.

This chain uses TRBV9 with TRBJ2-5; possible D gene TRBD1, 5 bases. This CDR3 comprises 16 residues. Germline V gives CDR1 SGDLS, CDR2 YYNGEE. The ends were cut back, 6 bases at V and 4 bases at J, with 22 bases in the middle. Written as DNA, the CDR3 is TGTGCCAGCACCTTGACCGGGCAGACAGCAAGAGAGACCCAGTACTTC. This encodes CASTLTGQTARETQYF.

The chain is built from TRBV5-1 and TRBJ1-1; D is unresolved. The CDR3 is made up of 13 amino acids. CDR1 SGHRS and CDR2 YFSETQ come from the germline V gene. Trimming took 1 base from V and 4 from J, leaving 8 bases between them. DNA of the CDR3: TGCGCCAGCAGCTTGATGCCAGGCACTGAAGCTTTCTTT. It is translated as CASSLMPGTEAFF.

The chain recombines TRBV5-1 with TRBJ2-3; 10 nucleotides agree with TRBD2. The germline V gene encodes CDR1 SGHRS and CDR2 YFSETQ. V trimming: 1 base; J trimming: 2 bases; junction bases outside the gene matches: 7. CDR3 length: 17 residues. CDR3 residues: CASSLFLAGVNTDTQYF. The CDR3 region has the DNA TGCGCCAGCAGCTTGTTCCTAGCGGGGGTTAACACAGATACGCAGTATTTT.

The chain links TRBV28 to TRBJ1-1; tentative D call: TRBD1 (5 bases). V dropped 10 bases and J dropped 0 bases, with 15 bases sitting between them. This CDR3 spans 14 amino acids. Germline CDR1 and CDR2: MDHEN and SYDVKM. CDR3 in amino acids: CATLSTAMNTEAFF. DNA for the CDR3: TGTGCCACCCTGTCGACAGCCATGAACACTGAAGCTTTCTTT. The complete variable domain, with remaining parts taken from reference TRBV28 and TRBJ1-1, reads DVKVTQSSRYLVKRTGEKVFLECVQDMDHENMFWYRQDPGLGLRLIYFSYDVKMKEKGDIPEGYSVSREKKERFSLILESASTNQTSMYLCATLSTAMNTEAFFGQGTRLTVV.

This chain uses TRBV6-5 with TRBJ1-4; 7 nucleotides match TRBD1. This CDR3 is built from 14 residues. The germline CDR1 and CDR2 sequences are MNHEY and SVGAGI. Trimming cost V 6 bases and J 4 bases; bases outside gene matches: 5. The CDR3 DNA sequence: TGTGCCAGCAGGAGGGGACAGATTAATGAAAAACTGTTTTTT. Amino acids: CASRRGQINEKLFF.

This clone has a handful of counts. The J gene is TRBJ2-6, the V gene TRBV5-1; 12 positions agree with TRBD1. The length of the CDR3 is 18 residues. CDR1 and CDR2 from the germline V gene are SGHRS and YFSETQ. J was trimmed by 3 bases and V by 5 bases; bases with no gene match: 9. CDR3 amino acids: CASSSGTGGLGGANVLTF. CDR3 nucleotide sequence: TGCGCCAGCAGTTCCGGGACAGGGGGCCTAGGTGGGGCCAACGTCCTGACTTTC.

The CDR3 DNA reads as TGCGCCAGCAGCTTGGGACAGGGCTCCTACAATGAGCAGTTCTTC. Translation gives CASSLGQGSYNEQFF. The chain is built from TRBV5-1 and TRBJ2-1, with 7 bases aligning to TRBD1. Germline V gene lookup returns CDR1 SGHRS and CDR2 YFSETQ. V dropped 0 bases and J dropped 0; count of bases not matched to a gene: 0. This CDR3 has 15 residues.

The rearrangement links TRBV6-5 to TRBJ1-5; D not certain. The germline CDR1 and CDR2 sequences are MNHEY and SVGAGI. The CDR3 is 10 amino acids. The CDR3 nucleotides are TGTGCTTGCCGGGATCAGCCCCAGCATTTT. Residues: CACRDQPQHF.

This clone was detected once. CDR3 nucleotides: TGTGCCAGCAGGGGACAGGAGGACTATGGCTACACCTTC. Its protein is CASRGQEDYGYTF. This chain connects TRBV6-5 to TRBJ1-2, with 8 positions matching TRBD1. The CDR3 loop spans 13 amino acids. Germline V gene data show CDR1 as MNHEY and CDR2 as SVGAGI. V shed 6 bases and J 3 bases; nucleotides not matched to a gene: 3.

This clone was found once. The rearrangement links TRBV5-1 to TRBJ1-2; TRBD1 is a possible D gene (6 bases). The V gene lost 0 bases and the J gene lost 6 bases, with 15 bases spanning the gap. The CDR3 loop spans 15 amino acids. Germline V CDR1 and CDR2: SGHRS, YFSETQ. CDR3 residues: CASSLGHTGMHGYTF. In DNA form, the CDR3 reads TGCGCCAGCAGCTTGGGTCATACAGGGATGCATGGCTACACCTTC. Full variable domain (outside the CDR3, taken from reference TRBV5-1 and TRBJ1-2): KAGVTQTPRYLIKTRGQQVTLSCSPISGHRSVSWYQQTPGQGLQFLFEYFSETQRNKGNFPGRFSGRQFSNSRSEMNVSTLELGDSALYLCASSLGHTGMHGYTFGSGTRLTVV.